This is a list of T cell receptor beta chains from one sample in a study of T cell clonotyping in hematopoietic cell transplantation. Here immunoSEQ multiplex PCR was the method, and the copy in TCRdb shows in-frame clones only, minus some. The sample carries approximately 5,000 clones, 70% to 80% recorded once. Specimen: peripheral blood mononuclear cells, collected 100 days after allogeneic stem cell transplant. These receptor sequences come from a male patient aged 60 to 75 who had an allogeneic stem cell transplant, so T cells may come from the graft donor. Some clones in this sample may be carry-over from other donors' samples. CDR3s include the opening cysteine and the closing phenylalanine or tryptophan. Fields, in order: V gene, CDR3 length, D gene, clone size, J gene, CDR3 DNA, CDR3 protein. D genes are given only for firm matches. Clone size appears in some rows only: once, few, many, or a class for an expanded clone.

v_gene: TRBV5-4; len: 14; d_gene: NA; abundance: NA; j_gene: TRBJ1-1; CDR3nt: TGTGCCGGAAGGACAGATTCCATGAACACTGAAGCTTTCTTT; CDR3aa: CAGRTDSMNTEAFF
v_gene: TRBV9; len: 16; d_gene: TRBD2; abundance: NA; j_gene: TRBJ2-1; CDR3nt: TGTGCCAGCAGCGTAGGGGCTAGCGGAGCGGTCAATGAGCAGTTCTTC; CDR3aa: CASSVGASGAVNEQFF
v_gene: TRBV7-2; len: 14; d_gene: NA; abundance: NA; j_gene: TRBJ2-1; CDR3nt: TGTGCCAGCAACCCCTGGGGAGAGCGAGATGAGCAGTTCTTC; CDR3aa: CASNPWGERDEQFF
v_gene: TRBV19; len: 14; d_gene: NA; abundance: few; j_gene: TRBJ1-1; CDR3nt: TGTGCCAGTACCTGGGGCGGGGGGAACACTGAAGCTTTCTTT; CDR3aa: CASTWGGGNTEAFF
v_gene: TRBV2; len: 14; d_gene: NA; abundance: NA; j_gene: TRBJ1-1; CDR3nt: TGTGCCAGCAGTGAGGACATTATGAACACTGAAGCTTTCTTT; CDR3aa: CASSEDIMNTEAFF
v_gene: TRBV5-1; len: 15; d_gene: NA; abundance: NA; j_gene: TRBJ2-7; CDR3nt: TGCGCCAGCAGCATAGGGGACTTGAGCTCCTACGAGCAGTACTTC; CDR3aa: CASSIGDLSSYEQYF
v_gene: TRBV5-4; len: 14; d_gene: TRBD1; abundance: NA; j_gene: TRBJ2-1; CDR3nt: TGTGCCAGCAGCCTTTGGACAGGGGGCTATGAGCAGTTCTTC; CDR3aa: CASSLWTGGYEQFF
v_gene: TRBV7-2; len: 15; d_gene: NA; abundance: NA; j_gene: TRBJ2-5; CDR3nt: TGTGCCAGCAGCCCCGACCAGGAACCCCAAGAGACCCAGTACTTC; CDR3aa: CASSPDQEPQETQYF
v_gene: TRBV15; len: 13; d_gene: NA; abundance: NA; j_gene: TRBJ1-1; CDR3nt: TGTGCCACCAGCTCTGCAGACTTTTTGGGGGCTTTCTTT; CDR3aa: CATSSADFLGAFF
v_gene: TRBV5-1; len: 14; d_gene: TRBD1; abundance: NA; j_gene: TRBJ1-5; CDR3nt: TGCGCCAGCAGCAGTACGGCAGGGGGGTCGCCCCAGCATTTT; CDR3aa: CASSSTAGGSPQHF
v_gene: TRBV30; len: 12; d_gene: NA; abundance: NA; j_gene: TRBJ2-4; CDR3nt: TGTGCCTGGAGTGTCGTCAAAAACATTCAGTACTTC; CDR3aa: CAWSVVKNIQYF
v_gene: TRBV30; len: 13; d_gene: TRBD1; abundance: NA; j_gene: TRBJ2-7; CDR3nt: TGTGCCTGGAGTGGTGGGACAGTGGACGAGCAGTACTTC; CDR3aa: CAWSGGTVDEQYF
v_gene: TRBV9; len: 16; d_gene: TRBD2; abundance: few; j_gene: TRBJ2-1; CDR3nt: TGTGCCAGCAGCCCAGCGGGACTAGCGGACTACAATGAGCAGTTCTTC; CDR3aa: CASSPAGLADYNEQFF
v_gene: TRBV7-2; len: 13; d_gene: NA; abundance: once; j_gene: TRBJ2-2; CDR3nt: TGTGCCAGCGCTAGGGGAGACACCGGGGAGCTGTTTTTT; CDR3aa: CASARGDTGELFF
v_gene: TRBV19; len: 14; d_gene: NA; abundance: NA; j_gene: TRBJ2-7; CDR3nt: TGTGCCAGTAGTGTCCGGGACACATCCTACGAGCAGTACTTC; CDR3aa: CASSVRDTSYEQYF
v_gene: TRBV7-3; len: 15; d_gene: TRBD1; abundance: few; j_gene: TRBJ2-3; CDR3nt: TGTGCCAGCAGCTCTACCTCAGGGGGCTGGGATACGCAGTATTTT; CDR3aa: CASSSTSGGWDTQYF
v_gene: TRBV2; len: 15; d_gene: NA; abundance: once; j_gene: TRBJ2-1; CDR3nt: TGTGCCAGCAGACACCCGGGCCGAACCTACAATGAGCAGTTCTTC; CDR3aa: CASRHPGRTYNEQFF
v_gene: TRBV9; len: 11; d_gene: NA; abundance: once; j_gene: TRBJ1-2; CDR3nt: TGTGCCAGCAGCATGAACTATGGCTACACCTTC; CDR3aa: CASSMNYGYTF
v_gene: TRBV5-1; len: 16; d_gene: TRBD1; abundance: NA; j_gene: TRBJ2-5; CDR3nt: TGCGCCAGCAGCTTCGGGACAGGGCGAAATCAAGAGACCCAGTACTTC; CDR3aa: CASSFGTGRNQETQYF
v_gene: TRBV6-5; len: 13; d_gene: NA; abundance: few; j_gene: TRBJ2-7; CDR3nt: TGTGCCAGCAGAACCGGGACTTTAGGCGAGCAGTACTTC; CDR3aa: CASRTGTLGEQYF
v_gene: TRBV10-3; len: 13; d_gene: TRBD1; abundance: NA; j_gene: TRBJ1-2; CDR3nt: TGTGCCACCTTCCGACAGGGCAACTATGGCTACACCTTC; CDR3aa: CATFRQGNYGYTF
v_gene: TRBV18; len: 13; d_gene: NA; abundance: NA; j_gene: TRBJ1-2; CDR3nt: TGTGCCAGCTCACCACGGGGAGACTATGGCTACACCTTC; CDR3aa: CASSPRGDYGYTF
v_gene: TRBV9; len: 14; d_gene: TRBD1; abundance: NA; j_gene: TRBJ2-7; CDR3nt: TGTGCCAGCAGCGTCGGACAGGGCGCGACGGGGCAGTACTTC; CDR3aa: CASSVGQGATGQYF
v_gene: TRBV14; len: 11; d_gene: NA; abundance: NA; j_gene: TRBJ2-7; CDR3nt: TGTGCCAGCAGCCACGCTTACGAGCAGTACTTC; CDR3aa: CASSHAYEQYF
v_gene: TRBV20-1; len: 10; d_gene: TRBD1; abundance: NA; j_gene: TRBJ1-2; CDR3nt: TGCAGCGGGGACAGGGGGGGCTACACCTTC; CDR3aa: CSGDRGGYTF
v_gene: TRBV7-3; len: 13; d_gene: NA; abundance: NA; j_gene: TRBJ2-5; CDR3nt: TGTGCCAGCAGACAAGGGGCCTCAGAGACCCAGTACTTC; CDR3aa: CASRQGASETQYF
v_gene: TRBV19; len: 13; d_gene: NA; abundance: NA; j_gene: TRBJ1-2; CDR3nt: TGTGCCAGTAGTATCCCCTCGCGCTATGGCTACACCTTC; CDR3aa: CASSIPSRYGYTF
v_gene: TRBV29-1; len: 12; d_gene: NA; abundance: NA; j_gene: TRBJ1-6; CDR3nt: TGCAGCGTTGCAGACCCCGGTTCACCCCTCCACTTT; CDR3aa: CSVADPGSPLHF
v_gene: TRBV12-5; len: 12; d_gene: NA; abundance: NA; j_gene: TRBJ2-7; CDR3nt: TGTGCTAGTGTTCCCCCCCCTTACGAGCAGTACTTC; CDR3aa: CASVPPPYEQYF